Presented here are 28 T cell receptor beta chains from one specimen sequenced in a study of blood T cell repertoires in COVID-19. Repertoires were generated with immunoSEQ multiplex PCR, while TCRdb's copy carries only in-frame clones and drops some. The profile shows about 100,000 clones, approximately 85% of them singletons. The sample comprised peripheral blood. These receptors came from a man in his 60s with acute or convalescent COVID-19.

The V call is TRBV4-3, the J call TRBJ2-1, with D possibly matching TRBD2 (5 bases). This CDR3 has 14 amino acids. CDR1 and CDR2 (germline): LGHNA, YSLEER. V lost 0 bases and J lost 7, with 10 bases in between. CDR3 nucleotide sequence: TGCGCCAGCAGCCAAGAGCGGGCCGTAAATGAGCAGTTCTTC. It specifies CASSQERAVNEQFF.

As concerns this clone: Other DNA sequences from this sample encode an identical CDR3 as well. V gene TRBV18 combines with J gene TRBJ2-5; the match to TRBD1 covers 9 bases. The CDR3 is 14 amino acids. V lost 3 bases and J lost 4; bases outside the gene matches: 3. In germline, CDR1 is KGHSH, CDR2 LQKENI. The CDR3 coding sequence is TGTGCCAGCTCACCGGGACAGGGAGGAGAGACCCAGTACTTC. Protein: CASSPGQGGETQYF.

The V gene is TRBV7-6, the J gene TRBJ2-3; 10 nucleotides match TRBD1. Looked up from germline, CDR1 is SGHVS and CDR2 is FNYEAQ. The CDR3 contains 16 residues. V lost 5 bases to trimming and J lost 4 bases; unmatched junction nucleotides: 9. The CDR3, as DNA: TGTGCCAGCAGCCTCTTAGGGACAGGGGCCCCAGATACGCAGTATTTT. This codes for CASSLLGTGAPDTQYF.

This chain connects TRBV24-1 to TRBJ1-5; D not certain. CDR3 size: 14 residues. V was clipped by 4 bases and J by 0 bases, with 6 bases between them. Germline CDR1 KGHDR, CDR2 SFDVKD. The CDR3 bases are TGTGCCACCAGTGAGCAGGATAGCAATCAGCCCCAGCATTTT. Translating it yields CATSEQDSNQPQHF.

The CDR3 coding sequence is TGTGCCAGCAGCCAAGCGGGACAGCTGAACACTGAAGCTTTCTTT. Its protein is CASSQAGQLNTEAFF. The chain is built from TRBV3-1 (or the pseudogene TRBV3-2) and TRBJ1-1; 7 bases agree with TRBD1. CDR3 length: 15 amino acids. The J segment lost 0 bases and the V segment lost 1 base, leaving 2 bases of the junction unmatched. Per germline, CDR1 LGHDT and CDR2 YNNKEL (reference sequence).

This clone has just one count. V gene TRBV27 combines with J gene TRBJ2-4; 7 bases map to TRBD1. CDR3 length: 14 amino acids. The germline V gene encodes CDR1 MNHEY and CDR2 SMNVEV (reference sequence). The junction had 6 bases not matched to a gene; V was cut back by 3 bases and J by 7 bases. The CDR3 DNA reads TGTGCCAGCAGTTTGAGGGGGCTTGGGAACATTCAGTACTTC. It is translated as CASSLRGLGNIQYF.

In this sample, this clone turned up a few times. This rearrangement joins TRBV6-5 to TRBJ2-3; D might be TRBD1 (5 bases). V lost 2 bases, J lost 3 bases, and 6 bases lay in between. The CDR3 is 13 residues long. Looked up from germline, CDR1 is MNHEY and CDR2 is SVGAGI. CDR3 in amino acids: CASSYQGTDTQYF. DNA of the CDR3: TGTGCCAGCAGTTACCAGGGAACAGATACGCAGTATTTT.

The chain has TRBV28 and TRBJ2-1; TRBD1 matches 9 bases. Germline loops: CDR1 MDHEN, CDR2 SYDVKM. With V trimmed by 3 bases and J by 6 bases, 9 bases remained unmatched. This CDR3 has 16 amino acids. Here the CDR3 DNA reads TGTGCCAGCAGTTTGCGGGGACAGGGAAGGGGCAATGAGCAGTTCTTC. Its protein product is CASSLRGQGRGNEQFF. The complete variable domain, with remaining parts taken from reference TRBV28 and TRBJ2-1, reads DVKVTQSSRYLVKRTGEKVFLECVQDMDHENMFWYRQDPGLGLRLIYFSYDVKMKEKGDIPEGYSVSREKKERFSLILESASTNQTSMYLCASSLRGQGRGNEQFFGPGTRLTVL.

The V gene is TRBV6-5, the J gene TRBJ1-1; tentative D call: TRBD1 (6 bases). The germline V gene has CDR1 MNHEY and CDR2 SVGAGI. Between the trimmed V and J ends, which lost 2 bases and 7 bases, there was a span of 11 bases. CDR3 size: 13 residues. CDR3 loop: CASSYRGQREAFF. Written as DNA, the CDR3 is TGTGCCAGCAGTTACCGAGGACAGCGTGAAGCTTTCTTT.

V and J are TRBV7-2 and TRBJ1-2; 10 positions agree with TRBD1. V lost 5 bases to trimming and J lost 7 bases; unmatched junction nucleotides: 13. The CDR3 covers 16 residues. Germline CDR1 reads SGHTA; CDR2 reads FQGNSA. The CDR3 sequence is CASSARRGQGNGGYTF. The DNA for the CDR3 is TGTGCCAGCAGCGCGAGAAGGGGACAGGGGAATGGTGGCTACACCTTC. Together with reference TRBV7-2 and TRBJ1-2, the CDR3 gives the full variable domain: GAGVSQSPSNKVTEKGKDVELRCDPISGHTALYWYRQSLGQGLEFLIYFQGNSAPDKSGLPSDRFSAERTGGSVSTLTIQRTQQEDSAVYLCASSARRGQGNGGYTFGSGTRLTVV.

This sequence joins TRBV11-3 and TRBJ2-3; D is possibly TRBD2 (6 bases). Trimming shortened V by 5 bases and J by 2 bases, and 11 bases separated the two germline ends. Germline V lookup: CDR1 SGHNT, CDR2 YENEEA. This CDR3 has 14 amino acids. The CDR3 spells CASSPPGDTDTQYF. The CDR3 bases are TGTGCCAGCAGCCCGCCGGGGGACACAGATACGCAGTATTTT.

CDR3 nucleotide sequence: TGTGCCAGCAGCTTAAGACAGGGTTGGGATCGCACTGAAGCTTTCTTT. As protein: CASSLRQGWDRTEAFF. The V gene is TRBV7-2, the J gene TRBJ1-1; 7 bases match TRBD1. V lost 2 bases to trimming and J lost 4 bases; unmatched junction nucleotides: 10. CDR1 and CDR2 (germline): SGHTA, FQGNSA. The CDR3 sequence is 16 residues long.

This clone was found once. The CDR3 sequence is CSAPSSGGWNTQYF. Written as DNA, the CDR3 is TGCAGCGCCCCCTCTAGCGGGGGGTGGAATACGCAGTATTTT. This chain connects TRBV29-1 to TRBJ2-3; TRBD2 agrees at 11 bases. The V and J ends lost 7 bases and 7 bases, in that order; junction bases with no gene match: 10. CDR1 SQVTM and CDR2 ANQGSEA come from the germline V gene. The CDR3 loop spans 14 amino acids.

This clone was counted a single time. J is TRBJ2-7 and V is TRBV15, with 9 bases matching TRBD1. Germline values: CDR1 LNHNV, CDR2 YYDKDF (reference sequence). The CDR3 contains 14 residues. After removal of 4 bases from V and 9 bases from J, the junction contained 10 bases not matched to a gene. The CDR3 here is CATSTLDRGLGQYF. CDR3 sequence (DNA): TGTGCCACCAGCACCCTGGACAGGGGTCTAGGGCAGTACTTC.

The chain has TRBV9 and TRBJ2-7; 8 bases are a match to TRBD1. Germline lookup yields CDR1 SGDLS and CDR2 YYNGEE. The length of the CDR3 is 14 residues. Trimming at V came to 4 bases and at J to 3 bases, leaving 6 bases not matched to a gene. The CDR3 region has the DNA TGTGCCAGCAGCCCCGGACAGGGAGACTACGAGCAGTACTTC. Translation gives CASSPGQGDYEQYF. Full variable domain (rest looked up from reference TRBV9 and TRBJ2-7): DSGVTQTPKHLITATGQRVTLRCSPRSGDLSVYWYQQSLDQGLQFLIQYYNGEERAKGNILERFSAQQFPDLHSELNLSSLELGDSALYFCASSPGQGDYEQYFGPGTRLTVT.

The rearrangement links TRBV5-1 to TRBJ2-1; 8 bases align to TRBD1. This CDR3 spans 16 amino acids. The germline CDR1 and CDR2 sequences are SGHRS and YFSETQ. V trimming: 1 base; J trimming: 0 bases; junction bases outside the gene matches: 3. CDR3 coding DNA: TGCGCCAGCAGCTTGCTCACAGGGGGCTCCTACAATGAGCAGTTCTTC. Translated, it gives CASSLLTGGSYNEQFF.

CDR3 amino acids: CAWSVRGAGEKLFF. Here the CDR3 DNA reads TGTGCCTGGAGTGTACGTGGGGCTGGGGAAAAACTGTTTTTT. This chain joins TRBV30 and TRBJ1-4; possible D gene TRBD1, 5 bases. The germline CDR1 and CDR2 sequences are GTSNPN and SVGIG (reference sequence). There are 14 residues in the CDR3. V lost 0 bases and J lost 8, with 13 bases in between.

In its sample, this clone was seen a few times. The CDR3 here is CASRPRDNSNQPQHF. The DNA of the CDR3 is TGTGCCAGCCGCCCCCGGGACAATAGCAATCAGCCCCAGCATTTT. The J gene is TRBJ1-5, the V gene TRBV2; TRBD1 might be the D (6 bases). This CDR3 is 15 amino acids long. Germline-derived CDR1 and CDR2 are SNHLY and FYNNEI. Trimming took off 8 bases at V and 0 bases at J, with 14 bases between the two ends.

In this sample, this clone turned up a few times. The V gene is TRBV3-1 (or the pseudogene TRBV3-2), the J gene TRBJ1-1; 8 positions match TRBD1. The J segment lost 4 bases and the V segment lost 5 bases, leaving 18 bases of the junction unmatched. Germline CDR1 LGHDT, CDR2 YNNKEL (reference sequence). This CDR3 region has 18 residues. In nucleotides, the CDR3 is TGTGCCAGCAGCACATTCACCCTAACCAGGGGGCCGTCCACTGAAGCTTTCTTT. Translated, it gives CASSTFTLTRGPSTEAFF.

The V gene is TRBV3-1 (or the pseudogene TRBV3-2), the J gene TRBJ2-6; D is undetermined. CDR1 and CDR2 from the germline V gene are LGHDT and YNNKEL (reference sequence). This CDR3 has 15 residues. Trimming cost V 3 bases and J 5 bases, with 11 bases left between them. CDR3 bases: TGTGCCAGCAGCCATCGCGTTTTAAGGGCCAACGTCCTGACTTTC. Translation gives CASSHRVLRANVLTF.

In its sample, this clone was seen once. This sequence joins TRBV30 and TRBJ1-1; 7 bases fit TRBD1. J lost 5 bases, V lost 4 bases, and 10 bases had no gene match. Per the germline V gene, CDR1 is GTSNPN and CDR2 is SVGIG (reference sequence). The CDR3 extends over 14 amino acids. The CDR3 bases are TGTGCCTGGACCACGAGACAGGGAGAAACTGAAGCTTTCTTT. Amino acids: CAWTTRQGETEAFF.

V gene TRBV6-5 combines with J gene TRBJ1-1, with D uncertain. The CDR3 has 12 residues. Trimming stripped 6 bases from V and 4 bases from J, with 9 bases between. From germline, CDR1 is MNHEY and CDR2 SVGAGI. CDR3 DNA sequence: TGTGCCAGCAGGCGTAGTCTCACTGAAGCTTTCTTT. Translated, it gives CASRRSLTEAFF.

V gene TRBV5-6 combines with J gene TRBJ2-5; D might be TRBD2 (6 bases). The V end lost 3 bases, the J end lost 3 bases, and 18 bases lay between the germline ends. The CDR3 contains 16 residues. The V gene's germline CDR1 is SGHDT and CDR2 YYEEEE. The CDR3 region has the DNA TGTGCCAGCAGCTCTCTGTTGGCGGGAAGGAAAGAGACCCAGTACTTC. This translates into CASSSLLAGRKETQYF.

The V and J genes are TRBV5-1 and TRBJ1-6; a possible D gene is TRBD1 (6 bases). The CDR3 covers 13 residues. CDR1 and CDR2 from the germline V gene are SGHRS and YFSETQ. V shed 5 bases and J shed 8 bases, with 11 bases lying between them. The CDR3 sequence: CASRGTTDSPLHF. Here the CDR3 DNA reads TGCGCCAGCAGGGGGACAACAGATTCACCCCTCCACTTT. The variable domain in full, with the rest retrieved from reference TRBV5-1 and TRBJ1-6, is KAGVTQTPRYLIKTRGQQVTLSCSPISGHRSVSWYQQTPGQGLQFLFEYFSETQRNKGNFPGRFSGRQFSNSRSEMNVSTLELGDSALYLCASRGTTDSPLHFGNGTRLTVT.

The CDR3 nucleotides read TGTGCCAGCAGCCAAGTTGAACAGACATATAATGAAAAACTGTTTTTT. It yields the protein CASSQVEQTYNEKLFF. The chain joins TRBV3-1 (or the pseudogene TRBV3-2) to TRBJ1-4; D not resolved. The CDR3 contains 16 residues. V was pared by 1 base and J by 4 bases, with 13 bases between. In germline, CDR1 is LGHDT, CDR2 YNNKEL (reference sequence).

The gene calls are TRBV7-2 and TRBJ2-5; D is undetermined. Per germline, CDR1 SGHTA and CDR2 FQGNSA. V lost 5 bases and J lost 5, with 12 bases in between. The CDR3 has 13 residues. CDR3 sequence reads: CASSLSNMETQYF. The CDR3, as DNA: TGTGCCAGCAGCCTGTCGAACATGGAGACCCAGTACTTC.

J is TRBJ1-2 and V is TRBV7-8; D is undetermined. The CDR3 covers 15 residues. The germline V gene encodes CDR1 SGHVS and CDR2 FQNEAQ. Deletions cut 1 base from V and 6 bases from J, with 15 bases between. CDR3 residues: CASSLGSKRTDGYTF. The CDR3 DNA reads as TGTGCCAGCAGCTTAGGCTCAAAAAGAACAGATGGCTACACCTTC.

The chain couples TRBV19 to TRBJ1-1; TRBD1 matches at 8 bases. This CDR3 is 14 amino acids long. V shed 6 bases, J shed 5 bases, and the junction held 8 bases outside the gene matches. Germline V gene lookup returns CDR1 LNHDA and CDR2 SQIVND (reference sequence). In DNA, the CDR3 is TGTGCCAGTAGCTCGGGACAGGCCAAGACTGAAGCTTTCTTT. Protein product: CASSSGQAKTEAFF.